This TCR beta chain was retrieved from a study of blood T cell repertoires in COVID-19. Only in-frame clones appear in the TCRdb table, and some are missing; sequencing was by immunoSEQ multiplex PCR. The sample holds 200,000 to 300,000 clones, roughly 88% seen once. Specimen: peripheral blood. The source of this sequence is an elderly man with acute or convalescent COVID-19.

The CDR3 DNA reads TGTGCCAGTAGTGGTCCAGGGCTTCTGGAGGAAAAACTGTTTTTT. It specifies CASSGPGLLEEKLFF. The chain combines TRBV19 with TRBJ1-4; possible D gene TRBD1, 5 bases. The CDR3 runs to 15 residues. Trimming cost V 5 bases and J 8 bases, with 18 bases left between them. The germline gives CDR1 LNHDA, CDR2 SQIVND (reference sequence).